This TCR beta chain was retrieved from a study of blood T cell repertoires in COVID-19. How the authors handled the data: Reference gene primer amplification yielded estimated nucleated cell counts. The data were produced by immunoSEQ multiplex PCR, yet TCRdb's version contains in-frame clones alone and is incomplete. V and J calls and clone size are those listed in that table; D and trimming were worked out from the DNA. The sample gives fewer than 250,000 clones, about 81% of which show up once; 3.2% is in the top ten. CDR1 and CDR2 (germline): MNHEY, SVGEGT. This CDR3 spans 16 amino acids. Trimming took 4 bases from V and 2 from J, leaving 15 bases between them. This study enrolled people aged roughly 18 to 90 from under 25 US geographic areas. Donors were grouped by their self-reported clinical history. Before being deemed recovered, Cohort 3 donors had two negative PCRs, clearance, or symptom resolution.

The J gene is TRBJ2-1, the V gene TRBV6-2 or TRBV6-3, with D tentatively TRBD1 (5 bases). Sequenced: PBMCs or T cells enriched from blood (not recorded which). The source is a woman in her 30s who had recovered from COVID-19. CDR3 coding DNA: TGTGCCAGCAGTTCCCCCAGTGGACAAGCCTACAATGAGCAGTTCTTC. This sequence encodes CASSSPSGQAYNEQFF.